Listed below are T cell receptor beta chains from one sample, sequenced in a study of T cells expressing NK-cell markers. TCRdb reanalyzed the 5' RACE reads, giving one entry per CDR3 protein sequence and no DNA. The data show about 460,000 distinct CDR3 sequences, and the top ten clones hold roughly 1.4%. Sample: blood T cells: a sorted CD56 or NKG2C T cell subset, CD4+ or CD8+ T cells, or bulk PBMC T cells (not recorded which). The receptors shown here come from a woman aged 50 to 60 in good health. The CDR3 runs from the conserved cysteine through the conserved F or W.

TRBV5-1	TRBJ1-2	14	CASSLSKGIYGYTF
TRBV19	TRBJ1-1	15	CASTRTGGKVTEAFF
TRBV5-1	TRBJ2-3	14	CASSQPTGVDTQYF
TRBV3-1	TRBJ2-7	14	CASSTDRQGREQYF
TRBV11-2	TRBJ2-7	13	CASSSGQGRQQYF
TRBV20-1	TRBJ2-7	13	CSATQGAAYEQYF
TRBV11-2	TRBJ2-1	13	CASSLDRALWQFF
TRBV27	TRBJ1-5	16	CASSPAQIVGGQPQHF
TRBV18	TRBJ2-1	14	CASSKTSKLNEQFF
TRBV19	TRBJ2-1	17	CASSIGLIGSSYNEQFF
TRBV4-1	TRBJ2-1	13	CASSQDGQRAQFF
TRBV3-1	TRBJ2-5	14	CASSLGEGRETQYF
TRBV7-9	TRBJ2-5	14	CASFEGQGKETQYF
TRBV12-3/TRBV12-4	TRBJ2-3	13	CASSLGGANTQYF
TRBV11-1	TRBJ2-2	16	CASSRSGQGSTGELFF
TRBV5-1	TRBJ2-5	15	CASSLTSVRLGTQYF
TRBV15	TRBJ1-1	17	CATSRDKTDRIPTEAFF
TRBV24-1	TRBJ2-6	14	CATRRYSGANVLTF
TRBV4-1	TRBJ1-3	17	CASSQGFQGLAGNTIYF
TRBV27	TRBJ1-5	15	CASSFKGSEYQPQHF
TRBV10-2	TRBJ2-1	15	CASSEGWTTHNEQFF
TRBV6-5	TRBJ2-5	13	CASSFELRGTQYF
TRBV7-6	TRBJ2-5	14	CASSINWGQETQYF
TRBV12-3/TRBV12-4	TRBJ2-4	14	CASRPGPVKNIQYF
TRBV24-1	TRBJ2-1	15	CATSDGPSGHNEQFF
TRBV12-3/TRBV12-4	TRBJ1-1	11	CASSPGQFTFF
TRBV11-3	TRBJ2-1	15	CASSFRRSSYNEQFF
TRBV30	TRBJ1-1	11	CAWSPYVEAFF
TRBV27	TRBJ2-7	13	CASSLANGYEQYF
TRBV10-3	TRBJ1-1	16	CAISGGTGGGPTEAFF
TRBV29-1	TRBJ2-1	18	CSAGTGGSRAASYNEQFF
TRBV15	TRBJ2-1	16	CATSRTSGALLYEQFF
TRBV9	TRBJ2-7	12	CADAEDIYEQYF
TRBV7-9	TRBJ2-3	19	CASRRSRGAGSDSTDTQYF
TRBV20-1	TRBJ2-7	14	CSARRAGTTRGQYF
TRBV6-5	TRBJ1-2	13	CASSPTQVPGYTF
TRBV12-5	TRBJ2-2	23	CASGKIGGDRDAPGLFSPGELFF
TRBV5-4	TRBJ2-3	19	CASSLAPRGQGLRADTQYF
TRBV14	TRBJ2-7	14	CASSRQGSNYEQYF
TRBV2	TRBJ1-5	15	CASGGSSFIGQPQHF
TRBV3-1	TRBJ2-7	14	CATQDSGRAREQYF
TRBV19	TRBJ2-3	16	CASSVWDPRRTDTQYF
TRBV12-3/TRBV12-4	TRBJ1-1	13	CASSFLLNTEAFF
TRBV20-1	TRBJ2-3	13	CSASPGQGDTQYF
TRBV27	TRBJ1-2	13	CASTGPRDYGYTF
TRBV7-6	TRBJ2-6	19	CASSLYRDKGRSGANVLTF
TRBV5-1	TRBJ2-3	15	CASSPTPVGGDTQYF
TRBV27	TRBJ2-1	13	CASSYFTGGAQFF
TRBV27	TRBJ1-5	15	CASNIAWGSNQPQHF